The T cell receptor beta chain described here comes from a study of CXCR3-negative and CXCR3-positive naive CD8 T cells. The study, taken as a whole, reports: Naive subsets were similarly diverse, while memory CD8+ repertoires were much less diverse. TRBV-TRBJ usage was similar across naive CXCR3 subsets but distinct in memory cells.

cDNA libraries for TRB were generated by 5' RACE incorporating UMI labels. TCRdb re-called the 5' RACE reads; every CDR3 protein appears as one record, without DNA. The specimen's table records 35,000 to 40,000 distinct CDR3 sequences. Germline CDR1 is SGHDN and CDR2 is FVKESK. There are 16 residues in the CDR3. A remark on this clonotype: The target antigen is unknown.

The J gene is TRBJ2-3, the V gene TRBV14; the TCRdb D gene call, TRBD2, has no DNA to confirm it. The sequenced material came from memory CD8+ T cells from blood. This receptor was identified in a human donor in good health. Some clones in this sample may be carry-over from other donors' samples. The CDR3: CASSLGRAGPPDTQYF.